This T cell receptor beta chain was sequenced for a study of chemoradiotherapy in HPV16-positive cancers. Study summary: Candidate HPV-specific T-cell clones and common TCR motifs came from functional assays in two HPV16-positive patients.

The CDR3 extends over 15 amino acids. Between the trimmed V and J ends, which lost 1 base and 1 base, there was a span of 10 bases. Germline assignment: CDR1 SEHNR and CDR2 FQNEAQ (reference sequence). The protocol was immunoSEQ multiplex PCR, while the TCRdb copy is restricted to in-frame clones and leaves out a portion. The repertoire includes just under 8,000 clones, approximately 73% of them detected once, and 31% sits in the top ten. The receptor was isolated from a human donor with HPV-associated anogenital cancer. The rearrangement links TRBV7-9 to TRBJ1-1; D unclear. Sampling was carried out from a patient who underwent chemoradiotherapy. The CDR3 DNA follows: TGTGCCAGCAGCTTAGTGGCGGTTACGAACACTGAAGCTTTCTTT. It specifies CASSLVAVTNTEAFF.